This entry lists 18 T cell receptor beta chains sequenced from one sample in a study of T cell responses to AZD1222 COVID-19 vaccine. Libraries were prepared by immunoSEQ multiplex PCR; TCRdb keeps only in-frame clonotypes and omits some of them. Of roughly 76,000 clones listed, 80% to 90% were seen once; the top ten hold about 2.4%. This specimen consisted of peripheral blood, obtained on day 0 of AZD1222 vaccination. The receptor source for this set is an adult in good health.

This chain links TRBV5-1 with TRBJ2-2; 8 nucleotides agree with TRBD2. The CDR3 spans 16 residues. Germline V lookup: CDR1 SGHRS, CDR2 YFSETQ. V lost 4 bases, J lost 2 bases, and 7 bases stayed unmatched. The CDR3 here is CASSATSGLNTGELFF. CDR3 DNA: TGCGCCAGCAGCGCTACTAGCGGACTAAACACCGGGGAGCTGTTTTTT.

The gene calls are TRBV7-9 and TRBJ1-4; no reliable D call. V was cut by 5 bases and J by 8 bases, with 15 bases left in between. The CDR3 spans 14 residues. CDR1 is SEHNR, CDR2 FQNEAQ, per germline (reference sequence). The CDR3 nucleotides read TGTGCCAGCAGCCCCCATGACTTTGAGGAAAAACTGTTTTTT. Translation: CASSPHDFEEKLFF.

Here the CDR3 DNA reads TGTGCCTGGGGGGGGACGAGGAATCAGCCCCAGCATTTT. Its translation: CAWGGTRNQPQHF. The rearrangement links TRBV30 to TRBJ1-5; TRBD1 might be the D (5 bases). The germline V gene has CDR1 GTSNPN and CDR2 SVGIG (reference sequence). Trimming pared 5 bases from V and 4 bases from J, leaving 12 bases between. The CDR3 is 13 amino acids.

The J gene is TRBJ2-6, the V gene TRBV5-1; 7 bases fit TRBD1. Germline lookup yields CDR1 SGHRS and CDR2 YFSETQ. Losses at the gene ends were 2 bases for V and 2 bases for J; bases not matched to a gene: 13. The CDR3 is 19 amino acids. The CDR3 sequence: CASSFSPISDRAGANVLTF. The CDR3 bases are TGCGCCAGCAGCTTCTCCCCTATTTCAGACAGGGCTGGGGCCAACGTCCTGACTTTC.

J is TRBJ2-7 and V is TRBV3-1 (or the pseudogene TRBV3-2); no reliable D call. The CDR3 contains 14 residues. V lost 5 bases and J 6 bases, leaving 17 bases between the germline ends. Looked up from germline, CDR1 is LGHDT and CDR2 is YNNKEL (reference sequence). This CDR3 is CASSARGMASEQYF. The DNA of the CDR3 is TGTGCCAGCAGCGCGCGTGGCATGGCTTCCGAGCAGTACTTC.

This chain uses TRBV15 with TRBJ1-5; weak D call: TRBD1 (5 bases). V lost 3 bases to trimming and J lost 11 bases, with 11 bases between them. The germline V gene encodes CDR1 LNHNV and CDR2 YYDKDF (reference sequence). This CDR3 is built from 12 residues. CDR3 sequence (DNA): TGTGCCACCAGCAGGGATAGGGACGCCCAGCATTTT. Translating gives CATSRDRDAQHF.

V usage is TRBV6-2 or TRBV6-3 and J usage is TRBJ2-1; maybe TRBD2 (5 bases). Trimming removed 5 bases from V and 4 bases from J, with 9 bases in between. CDR3 length: 13 residues. Germline values: CDR1 MNHEY, CDR2 SVGEGT. In nucleotides, the CDR3 is TGTGCCAGCAGTGGAACTAGATACAATGAGCAGTTCTTC. The encoded protein is CASSGTRYNEQFF.

J is TRBJ1-3 and V is TRBV4-1, with D possibly matching TRBD1 (6 bases). Germline CDR1 reads MGHRA; CDR2 reads YSYEKL. The CDR3 totals 14 residues. V lost 3 bases and J 5 bases, leaving 11 bases between the germline ends. The CDR3 sequence: CASSQGGGRNTIYF. The CDR3 nucleotides are TGCGCCAGCAGCCAGGGCGGGGGCAGAAACACCATATATTTT.

The rearrangement joins TRBV5-6 to TRBJ1-1, with D possibly matching TRBD1 (6 bases). Between the trimmed V and J ends, which lost 2 bases and 1 base, there was a span of 6 bases. Germline lookup yields CDR1 SGHDT and CDR2 YYEEEE. The length of the CDR3 is 13 residues. The chain's CDR3 is CASSLQGNTEAFF. For the CDR3, the DNA is TGTGCCAGCAGCTTACAGGGGAACACTGAAGCTTTCTTT. Together with reference TRBV5-6 and TRBJ1-1, the CDR3 gives the full variable domain: DAGVTQSPTHLIKTRGQQVTLRCSPKSGHDTVSWYQQALGQGPQFIFQYYEEEERQRGNFPDRFSGHQFPNYSSELNVNALLLGDSALYLCASSLQGNTEAFFGQGTRLTVV.

The V call is TRBV10-3, the J call TRBJ2-1; 7 positions agree with TRBD1. Trimming at V came to 0 bases and at J to 0 bases, leaving 8 bases not matched to a gene. The CDR3 is 18 amino acids. Germline CDR1 and CDR2: ENHRY and SYGVKD. Here the CDR3 reads CAISESYRAGGSYNEQFF. DNA for the CDR3: TGTGCCATCAGTGAGTCCTATCGGGCAGGGGGCTCCTACAATGAGCAGTTCTTC.

This chain joins TRBV11-2 and TRBJ1-1; tentatively, D is TRBD1 (6 bases). The ends were cut back, 4 bases at V and 4 bases at J, with 13 bases in the middle. The germline V gene has CDR1 SGHAT and CDR2 FQNNGV. The CDR3 runs to 14 residues. DNA of the CDR3: TGTGCCAGCAGCTGGGCAGGGGTAGGCACTGAAGCTTTCTTT. It encodes CASSWAGVGTEAFF. The full variable domain, rest sourced from reference TRBV11-2 and TRBJ1-1, is EAGVAQSPRYKIIEKRQSVAFWCNPISGHATLYWYQQILGQGPKLLIQFQNNGVVDDSQLPKDRFSAERLKGVDSTLKIQPAKLEDSAVYLCASSWAGVGTEAFFGQGTRLTVV.

Concerning this clone: A read error may produce the germline difference seen at one junction end. The V gene is TRBV12-3 or TRBV12-4, the J gene TRBJ2-7; D gene uncertain. This CDR3 contains 12 residues. The CDR3 loop reads CASSMNTYERYF. DNA for the CDR3: TGTGCCAGCAGCATGAATACCTACGAGCGGTACTTC.

This clone has just one count. The chain combines TRBV28 with TRBJ2-1; 11 bases align to TRBD2. The trim removed 9 bases at V and 8 bases at J, leaving 6 bases unmatched. CDR1 and CDR2 from the germline V gene are MDHEN and SYDVKM. The CDR3 totals 13 residues. CDR3 region: CASTSGSLDEQFF. As DNA, the CDR3 is TGTGCCAGTACTAGCGGGAGTTTGGATGAGCAGTTCTTC. Variable domain in full (rest from reference TRBV28 and TRBJ2-1): DVKVTQSSRYLVKRTGEKVFLECVQDMDHENMFWYRQDPGLGLRLIYFSYDVKMKEKGDIPEGYSVSREKKERFSLILESASTNQTSMYLCASTSGSLDEQFFGPGTRLTVL.

The chain carries TRBV30 and TRBJ2-2; 9 nucleotides agree with TRBD2. Germline V gene data show CDR1 as GTSNPN and CDR2 as SVGIG (reference sequence). V lost 2 bases to trimming and J lost 5 bases; unmatched junction nucleotides: 6. This CDR3 region has 15 residues. In DNA, the CDR3 is TGTGCCTGGAGTAAGGCTAGCGGGGTAACCGGGGAGCTGTTTTTT. Its protein is CAWSKASGVTGELFF.

V usage is TRBV15 and J usage is TRBJ2-1; TRBD1 matches 11 bases. The V gene's germline CDR1 is LNHNV and CDR2 YYDKDF (reference sequence). V gave up 8 bases and J gave up 5 bases; unmatched junction bases: 5. CDR3 size: 14 residues. CDR3 in amino acids: CATARDRGNNEQFF. CDR3 in DNA: TGTGCCACCGCCCGGGACAGGGGGAACAATGAGCAGTTCTTC.

The gene calls are TRBV4-3 and TRBJ1-1; D is uncertain. The V gene's germline CDR1 is LGHNA and CDR2 YSLEER. The CDR3 contains 14 residues. The V and J ends lost 0 bases and 1 base respectively, with 6 bases between them. Here the CDR3 DNA reads TGCGCCAGCAGCCAAGACAGAAGGAACACTGAAGCTTTCTTT. Residues: CASSQDRRNTEAFF.

This chain links TRBV5-1 with TRBJ1-1; 10 bases match TRBD1. V gave up 6 bases and J gave up 5 bases; unmatched junction bases: 7. The length of the CDR3 is 14 residues. Germline V gene data show CDR1 as SGHRS and CDR2 as YFSETQ. The CDR3 DNA is TGCGCCAGCATCCGAGGACAGGGGGAGACTGAAGCTTTCTTT. Amino acid sequence: CASIRGQGETEAFF.

This sequence joins TRBV7-2 and TRBJ1-5, with 7 bases aligning to TRBD1. This CDR3 has 15 amino acids. In germline, CDR1 is SGHTA, CDR2 FQGNSA. J gave up 1 base and V 6 bases, and 6 bases lay outside the gene matches. CDR3 DNA: TGTGCCAGCAGACCACAGGGGCGAAGCAATCAGCCCCAGCATTTT. Encoded protein: CASRPQGRSNQPQHF.